This T cell receptor (beta chain) was found in a study of metastatic and nonmetastatic thyroid tumors (dated by TCRdb to the early 2020s). For the study in its entirety: The researchers compared repertoires between peripheral blood samples and tumor or nodule tissue samples from patients with malignant or benign thyroid disease.

The protocol used for the library was PCR. TCRdb shows the sequencer as Illumina HiSeq 4000. High-throughput sequencing was used to profile the CDR3 region of the TCR beta-chain in every patient. In the source study's methods: CDR3 differences across clinicopathological groups were used to build a classifier for discriminating distant-metastatic papillary thyroid cancer patients. Repertoire diversity was assessed with the Shannon index, and tumor-blood repertoire similarity with the Morisita-Horn index. TCRdb trimmed public reads at Q25 via fastp, called clones via MiXCR and kept in-frame beta chains. These V and J calls originate from TCRdb's pipeline instead of the authors' own analysis. The sample records about 35,000 clones, roughly 19% of which are singletons. The ten largest make up about a sixth of the sample. What the research found in general, with its limitations: In both blood and tumor samples, TCR beta diversity was reported to be significantly higher in malignant tumors than in benign nodules.

Before undergoing thyroid surgery, none of the patients had been given any kind of treatment. Using T-cell receptor beta sequencing, the study looked back at clinical samples from patients collected from the early 2010s to the late 2010s. This clone was counted at least ten times. It lacks a known antigen. No much larger clone is present one base from it, and per-base qualities are unavailable. Reading from cysteine to phenylalanine, the CDR3 counts 17 amino acids. CDR3 DNA only is kept here, 51 bases in frame from base 1. The CDR1 and CDR2 encoded by the germline V gene are SGHDN and FVKESK. V loses 0 bases of germline sequence and J loses 0 bases, and the interval between the two ends is 13 bases.

The clonotype originates from a female donor with papillary thyroid cancer or a benign thyroid nodule (not recorded which). Some clones in this sample may be carry-over from other donors' samples. The source material was blood. The sequence links TRBV14 to TRBJ2-3; the D gene identity is not certain. The DNA sequence is as follows: TGTGCCAGCAGCCAAGACTACGCGTCCACTAGCACAGATACGCAGTATTTT. Its product reads: CASSQDYASTSTDTQYF.